These 10 T cell receptor beta chains came from one sample sequenced in a study of breast tumors, draining lymph nodes, adjacent tissues. MiXCR, applied by TCRdb to the multiplex PCR reads, yields one record per CDR3 protein. Counted here are some 14,000 distinct CDR3 sequences, about 62% occurring once; the ten biggest clones make up approximately 49%. What was sequenced was tumor-adjacent breast tissue. The receptor set was obtained from a female donor with breast cancer. Some clones in this sample may be carry-over from other donors' samples.

The genes are TRBV7-9 and TRBJ2-5, with 10 bases identical to TRBD2. V was clipped by 5 bases and J by 5 bases; unmatched bases: 8. CDR1 and CDR2 from the germline V gene are SEHNR and FQNEAQ (reference sequence). The CDR3 is made up of 15 amino acids. This CDR3 reads CASSPSGGAGETQYF. For the CDR3, the DNA is TGTGCCAGCAGCCCCAGCGGGGGGGCTGGGGAGACCCAGTACTTC.

V and J are TRBV24-1 and TRBJ2-7; the match to TRBD2 covers 10 bases. CDR1 KGHDR and CDR2 SFDVKD come from the germline V gene. V lost 3 bases, J lost 5 bases, and 9 bases stayed unmatched. The CDR3 has 16 amino acids. This CDR3 reads CATSDRHLAGEDEQYF. The CDR3 nucleotides are TGTGCCACCAGTGATAGACACCTAGCGGGAGAGGACGAGCAGTACTTC.

The V gene is TRBV19, the J gene TRBJ1-4; 8 nucleotides align to TRBD1. CDR3 length: 15 residues. Looked up from germline, CDR1 is LNHDA and CDR2 is SQIVND (reference sequence). Trimming cost V 7 bases and J 4 bases; bases outside gene matches: 8. CDR3 loop: CASNPPGQVNEKLFF. In DNA, the CDR3 is TGTGCCAGTAACCCCCCGGGACAGGTTAATGAAAAACTGTTTTTT.

This clonotype was recorded at least ten times. This may stem from a read error, because a much larger clone lies one nucleotide away. The V call is TRBV6-5, the J call TRBJ2-5, with 7 bases fitting TRBD2. CDR1 MNHEY and CDR2 SVGAGI come from the germline V gene. The CDR3 has 14 amino acids. The J segment lost 3 bases and the V segment lost 5 bases, leaving 6 bases of the junction unmatched. CDR3 sequence: CASSHLADKETQYF. For the CDR3, the DNA is TGTGCCAGCAGTCACCTAGCGGACAAAGAGACCCAGTACTTC.

The gene calls are TRBV5-4 and TRBJ2-5, with TRBD1 as a possible D gene (5 bases). Germline V gene sequence: CDR1 SGHNT, CDR2 YYREEE (reference sequence). V was pared by 1 base and J by 2 bases, with 9 bases between. The CDR3 length is 14 residues. For the CDR3, the DNA is TGTGCCAGCAGCTTGTTAACAGGACAAGAGACCCAGTACTTC. Amino acids: CASSLLTGQETQYF.

The rearrangement links TRBV20-1 to TRBJ1-3; D remains unclear. V lost 3 bases and J 2 bases, leaving 11 bases between the germline ends. Germline assignment: CDR1 DFQATT and CDR2 SNEGSKA (reference sequence). The length of the CDR3 is 14 residues. CDR3 in DNA: TGCAGTGCTAGCCCCAGATACCCTGGAAACACCATATATTTT. Its protein is CSASPRYPGNTIYF.

This sequence joins TRBV30 and TRBJ1-3; D is unclear. V was cut by 0 bases and J by 2 bases, with 8 bases left in between. Germline V gene sequence: CDR1 GTSNPN, CDR2 SVGIG (reference sequence). The CDR3 runs 14 residues. The CDR3 DNA sequence: TGTGCCTGGAGTGTATGGGGAACTGGAAACACCATATATTTT. Protein: CAWSVWGTGNTIYF.

Note on this clonotype: The junction departs from germline at one end; a sequencing error may be responsible. The chain is built from TRBV2 and TRBJ1-3; no clear D gene. This CDR3 is 13 amino acids long. Germline loops: CDR1 SNHLY, CDR2 FYNNEI. Here the CDR3 DNA reads TGTGCTAGCAACACGGGCTCTGGAAACACCATATATTTT. Translating gives CASNTGSGNTIYF.

The gene calls are TRBV20-1 and TRBJ2-7; TRBD2 aligns across 9 bases. CDR1 is DFQATT and CDR2 is SNEGSKA in the germline V gene (reference sequence). This CDR3 comprises 16 residues. Trimming cost V 0 bases and J 7 bases; bases outside gene matches: 13. The CDR3: CSARERSGRNWEEQYF. CDR3 bases: TGCAGTGCTAGAGAGAGGAGCGGGAGGAACTGGGAAGAGCAGTACTTC.

The chain recombines TRBV20-1 with TRBJ1-6, with D uncertain. The CDR3 runs to 15 residues. Trimming took 1 base from V and 5 from J, leaving 12 bases between them. CDR1 is DFQATT, CDR2 SNEGSKA, per germline (reference sequence). For the CDR3, the DNA is TGCAGTGCTAGAGTGTCAGAGAGGGATAATTCACCCCTCCACTTT. Translating gives CSARVSERDNSPLHF.